One T cell receptor beta chain is described in this entry. The data stem from a study of blood T cell repertoires in COVID-19. In the study overall: COVID-19 samples from acute and convalescent phases originated in the United States, Italy and Spain. T cells, B-cell-depleted T cells, or PBMCs supplied cDNA or gDNA.

In the study's own analysis: It was from reference gene primer amplification that nucleated cell counts were estimated. Sequencing used immunoSEQ multiplex PCR; TCRdb keeps in-frame clones, though not all of them. V, J and clone size are those of that table, while D and trimming were read from the DNA. The sample includes 54,000 or so clones, around four fifths of them seen just once. Trimming took 4 bases from V and 1 from J; bases not matched to a gene: 6. Germline V lookup: CDR1 SGDLS, CDR2 YYNGEE. This CDR3 has 15 residues. The chain joins TRBV9 to TRBJ1-1; 8 bases map to TRBD1. This receptor was obtained from a woman aged 55 to 70 with acute or convalescent COVID-19. The sequencing input was peripheral blood. This CDR3 reads CASSPGTGQNTEAFF. CDR3 nucleotide sequence: TGTGCCAGCAGCCCAGGGACAGGACAGAACACTGAAGCTTTCTTT.